This T cell receptor beta chain stems from a study of identical twins. The CDR3 covers 14 residues. In germline, CDR1 is SGHVS, CDR2 FQNEAQ. Between the trimmed V and J ends, which lost 2 bases and 4 bases, there was a span of 8 bases. A universal primer site arose from template switching, and cDNA bore unique molecular identifiers. Each CDR3 protein is one row after TCRdb ran MiXCR on the 5' RACE reads. The sample consists of a few hundred thousand distinct CDR3 sequences, about 10% of them appearing once. For this clonotype: Its cognate antigen is unknown.

All donors were healthy, and all were Caucasian. Whole-study results and caveats: Findings depended on cross-sectional statistics rather than tracking the same donors. Out-of-frame TCR alpha sharing observed in monozygotic twins exceeded model estimates.

The chain uses TRBV7-8 and TRBJ2-2; D gene ambiguous. This receptor was obtained from a man between 45 and 60 years old in good health. Sequencing input: memory T cells sorted from blood. This CDR3 reads CASSLMIGTGELFF. CDR3 coding DNA: TGTGCCAGCAGCTTAATGATCGGCACCGGGGAGCTGTTTTTT.